The sequence of this T cell receptor (beta chain) was determined in a study of cytomegalovirus exposure and HLA in healthy donors. With regard to this clone: Its antigen remains unidentified.

Vbeta (60) and Jbeta (13) primers were used in the PCR. Generated by immunoSEQ multiplex PCR, the TCRdb table keeps only in-frame clones and is missing some. The data hold roughly 150,000 clones, with 80% to 90% observed a single time. Findings of the study overall: In vitro confirmation showed three CMV-associated chains to be CMV antigen specific. Other equally common chains were less clonally expanded than HLA-associated TCR beta chains, a later analysis showed. Further analysis was carried out later, and it showed several of the most significant clusters appearing linked to common viral pathogens.

Looked up from germline, CDR1 is MNHNS and CDR2 is SASEGT. Unmatched junction bases numbered 5, after V lost 2 bases and J lost 3 bases. The CDR3 has 16 residues. The TCR was taken from a woman aged 40-49 years in good health and CMV-seropositive. The genes are TRBV6-1 and TRBJ1-5; 9 bases agree with TRBD1. Sequencing used PBMCs. The CDR3 loop reads CASSEWTGANNQPQHF. The CDR3, as DNA: TGTGCCAGCAGTGAATGGACAGGGGCAAACAATCAGCCCCAGCATTTT.